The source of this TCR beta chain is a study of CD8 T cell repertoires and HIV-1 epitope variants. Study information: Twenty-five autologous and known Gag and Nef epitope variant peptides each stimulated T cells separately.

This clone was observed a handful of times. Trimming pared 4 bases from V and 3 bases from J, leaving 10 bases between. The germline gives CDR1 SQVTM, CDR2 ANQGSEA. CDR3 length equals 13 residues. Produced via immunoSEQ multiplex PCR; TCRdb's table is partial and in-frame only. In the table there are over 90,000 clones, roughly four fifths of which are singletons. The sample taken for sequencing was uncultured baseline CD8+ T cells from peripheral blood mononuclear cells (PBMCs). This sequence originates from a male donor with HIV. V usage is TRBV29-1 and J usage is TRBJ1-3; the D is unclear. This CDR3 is CSVVVGFGNTIYF. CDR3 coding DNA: TGCAGCGTTGTTGTAGGGTTTGGAAACACCATATATTTT. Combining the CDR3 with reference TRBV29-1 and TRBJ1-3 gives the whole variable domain SAVISQKPSRDICQRGTSLTIQCQVDSQVTMMFWYRQQPGQSLTLIATANQGSEATYESGFVIDKFPISRPNLTFSTLTVSNMSPEDSSIYLCSVVVGFGNTIYFGEGSWLTVV.